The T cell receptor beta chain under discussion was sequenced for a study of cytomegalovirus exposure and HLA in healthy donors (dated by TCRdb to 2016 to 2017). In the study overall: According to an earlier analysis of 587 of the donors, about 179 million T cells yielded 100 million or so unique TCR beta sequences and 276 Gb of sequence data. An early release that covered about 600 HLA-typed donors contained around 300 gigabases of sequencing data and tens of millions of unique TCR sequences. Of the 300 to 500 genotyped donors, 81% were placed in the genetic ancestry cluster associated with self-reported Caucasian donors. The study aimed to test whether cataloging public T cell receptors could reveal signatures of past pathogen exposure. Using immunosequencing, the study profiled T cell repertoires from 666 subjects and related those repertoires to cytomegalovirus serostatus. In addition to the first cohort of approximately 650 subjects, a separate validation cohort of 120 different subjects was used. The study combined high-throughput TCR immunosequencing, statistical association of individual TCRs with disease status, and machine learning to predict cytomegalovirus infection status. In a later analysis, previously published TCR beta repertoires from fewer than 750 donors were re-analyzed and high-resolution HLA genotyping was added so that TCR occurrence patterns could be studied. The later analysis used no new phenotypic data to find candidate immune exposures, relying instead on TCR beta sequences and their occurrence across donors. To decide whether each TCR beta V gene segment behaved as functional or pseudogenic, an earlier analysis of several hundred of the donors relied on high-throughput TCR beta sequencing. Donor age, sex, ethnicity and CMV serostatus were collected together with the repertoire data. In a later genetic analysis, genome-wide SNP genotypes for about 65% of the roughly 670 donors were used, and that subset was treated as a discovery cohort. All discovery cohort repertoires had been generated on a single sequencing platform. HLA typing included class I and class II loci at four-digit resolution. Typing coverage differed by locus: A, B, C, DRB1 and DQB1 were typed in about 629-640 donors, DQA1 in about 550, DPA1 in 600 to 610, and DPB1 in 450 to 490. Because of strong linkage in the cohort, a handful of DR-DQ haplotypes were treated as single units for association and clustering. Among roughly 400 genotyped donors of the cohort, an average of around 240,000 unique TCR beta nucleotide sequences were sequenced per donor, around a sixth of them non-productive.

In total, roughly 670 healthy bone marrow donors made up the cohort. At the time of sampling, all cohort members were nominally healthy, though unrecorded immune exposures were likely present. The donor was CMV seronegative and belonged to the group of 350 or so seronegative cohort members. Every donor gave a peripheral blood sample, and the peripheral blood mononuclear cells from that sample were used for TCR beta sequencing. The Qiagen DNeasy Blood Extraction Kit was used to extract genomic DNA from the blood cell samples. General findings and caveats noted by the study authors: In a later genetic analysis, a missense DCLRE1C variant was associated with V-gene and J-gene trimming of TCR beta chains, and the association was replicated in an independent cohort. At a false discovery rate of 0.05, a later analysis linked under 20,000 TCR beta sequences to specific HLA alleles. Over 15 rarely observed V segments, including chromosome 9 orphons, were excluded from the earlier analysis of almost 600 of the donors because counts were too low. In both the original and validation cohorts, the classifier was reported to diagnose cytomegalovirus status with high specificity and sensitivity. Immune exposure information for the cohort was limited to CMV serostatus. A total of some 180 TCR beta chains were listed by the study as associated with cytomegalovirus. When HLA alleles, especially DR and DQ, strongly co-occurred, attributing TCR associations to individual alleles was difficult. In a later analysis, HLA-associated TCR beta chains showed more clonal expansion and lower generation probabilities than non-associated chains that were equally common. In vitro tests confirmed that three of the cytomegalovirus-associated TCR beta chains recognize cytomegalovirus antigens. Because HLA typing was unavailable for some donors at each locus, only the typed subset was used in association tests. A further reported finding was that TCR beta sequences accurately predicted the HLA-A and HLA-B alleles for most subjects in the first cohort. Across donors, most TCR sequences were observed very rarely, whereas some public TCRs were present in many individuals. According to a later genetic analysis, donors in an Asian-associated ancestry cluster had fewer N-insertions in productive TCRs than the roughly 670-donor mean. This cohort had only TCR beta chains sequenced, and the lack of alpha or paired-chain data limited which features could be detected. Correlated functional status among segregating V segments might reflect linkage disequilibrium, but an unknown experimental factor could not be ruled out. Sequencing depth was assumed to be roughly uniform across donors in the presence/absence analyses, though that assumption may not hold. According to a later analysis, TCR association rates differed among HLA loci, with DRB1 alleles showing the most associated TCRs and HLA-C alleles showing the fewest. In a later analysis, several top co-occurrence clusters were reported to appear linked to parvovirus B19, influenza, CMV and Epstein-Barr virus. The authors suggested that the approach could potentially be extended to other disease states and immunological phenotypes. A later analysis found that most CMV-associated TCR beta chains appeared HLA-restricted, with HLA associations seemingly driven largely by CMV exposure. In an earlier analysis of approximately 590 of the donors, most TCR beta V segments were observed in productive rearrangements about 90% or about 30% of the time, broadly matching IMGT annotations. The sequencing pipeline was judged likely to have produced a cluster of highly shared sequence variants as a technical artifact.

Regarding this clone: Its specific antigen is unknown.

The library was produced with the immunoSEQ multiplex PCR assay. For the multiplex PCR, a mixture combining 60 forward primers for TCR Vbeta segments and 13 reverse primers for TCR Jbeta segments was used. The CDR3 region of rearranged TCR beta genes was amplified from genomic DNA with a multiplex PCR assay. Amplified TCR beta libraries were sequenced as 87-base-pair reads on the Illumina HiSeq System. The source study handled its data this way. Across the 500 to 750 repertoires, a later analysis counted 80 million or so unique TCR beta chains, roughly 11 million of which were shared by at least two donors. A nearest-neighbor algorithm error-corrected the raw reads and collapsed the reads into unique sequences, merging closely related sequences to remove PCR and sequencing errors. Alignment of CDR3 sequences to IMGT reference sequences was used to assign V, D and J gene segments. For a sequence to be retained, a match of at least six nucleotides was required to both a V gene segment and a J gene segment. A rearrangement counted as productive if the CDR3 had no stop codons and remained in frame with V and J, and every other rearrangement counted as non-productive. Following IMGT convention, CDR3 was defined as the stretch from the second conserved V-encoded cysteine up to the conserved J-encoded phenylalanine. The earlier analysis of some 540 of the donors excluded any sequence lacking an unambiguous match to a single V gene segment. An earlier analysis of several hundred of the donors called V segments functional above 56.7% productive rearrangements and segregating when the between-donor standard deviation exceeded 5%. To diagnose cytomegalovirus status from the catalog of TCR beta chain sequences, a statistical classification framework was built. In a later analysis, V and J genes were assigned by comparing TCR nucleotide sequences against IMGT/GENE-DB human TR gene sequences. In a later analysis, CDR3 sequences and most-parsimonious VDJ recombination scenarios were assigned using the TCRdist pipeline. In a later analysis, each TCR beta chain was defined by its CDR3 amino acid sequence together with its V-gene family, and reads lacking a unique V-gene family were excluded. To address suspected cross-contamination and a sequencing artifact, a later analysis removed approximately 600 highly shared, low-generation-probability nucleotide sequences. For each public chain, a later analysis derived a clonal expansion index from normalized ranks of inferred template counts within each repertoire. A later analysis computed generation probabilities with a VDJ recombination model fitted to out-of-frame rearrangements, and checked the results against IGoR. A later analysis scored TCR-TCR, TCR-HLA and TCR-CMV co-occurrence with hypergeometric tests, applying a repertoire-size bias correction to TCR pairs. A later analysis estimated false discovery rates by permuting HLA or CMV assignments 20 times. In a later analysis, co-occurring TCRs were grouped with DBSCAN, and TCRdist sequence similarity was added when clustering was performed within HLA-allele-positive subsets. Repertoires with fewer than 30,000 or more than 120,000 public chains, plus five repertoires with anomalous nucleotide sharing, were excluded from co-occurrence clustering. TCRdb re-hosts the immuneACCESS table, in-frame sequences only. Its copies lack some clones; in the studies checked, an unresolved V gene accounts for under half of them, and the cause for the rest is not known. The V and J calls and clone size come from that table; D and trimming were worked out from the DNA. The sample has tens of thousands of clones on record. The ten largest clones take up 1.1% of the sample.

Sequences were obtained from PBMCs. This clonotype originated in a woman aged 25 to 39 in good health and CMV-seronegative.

The CDR3 region reads CASSPPRDRVPPRTSNGYTF. The DNA sequence reads TGTGCCAGCTCTCCTCCCCGGGACAGGGTCCCGCCTAGGACTTCAAATGGCTACACCTTC. The V and J genes are TRBV18 and TRBJ1-2; the central 9 bases match TRBD1. From a lookup of the germline V gene, CDR1 and CDR2 are KGHSH and LQKENI. The CDR3 covers 20 residues, taking in both the cysteine and the phenylalanine. Here the CDR3 DNA is all that survives: 60 bases in frame from base 1. At the junction V is shortened by 6 bases and J by 6 bases; bases outside the gene matches: 26.